This TCR beta chain is drawn from a study of siplizumab effects on memory and regulatory T cells (dated 2019 in TCRdb). For context, the study as a whole: The study examined how the anti-CD2 antibody siplizumab affects alloreactive T-cell subsets in allogeneic mixed lymphocyte reactions built from human PBMCs.

Unstimulated CD4+ memory cells were also sequenced in three donor pairs, together with CD4+ naive, CD8+ TEMRA, CD8+ naive and CD8+ effector memory subsets. TCRbeta CDR3 sequencing was performed on sorted unstimulated T cells and on proliferating T cells recovered from mixed lymphocyte reactions. Fresh whole blood from over 8 HLA-typed healthy donors was used to isolate PBMCs. Remarks on this clone: Its target antigen remains unknown. No base quality values were provided; no much bigger clone lies one nucleotide off.

Receptor amplification or capture employed the immunoSEQ multiplex PCR assay. Approximately 100,000 TCR templates per sample were assayed on the deep sequencing platform. Genomic DNA extracted from sorted T cells was the material used for TCRbeta CDR3 sequencing. For the original study's pipeline: The R programming language was used for clonal analysis of the TCRbeta CDR3 data. Unstimulated samples were compared with post-reaction CFSE-low samples to define alloreactive CD4+ and CD8+ clones. Regulatory or non-regulatory origin was assigned to alloreactive CD4+ clones by matching of sequences to sorted unstimulated Treg and non-Treg repertoires. TCRdb took over this immuneACCESS table, retaining in-frame rearrangements with V and J assigned. Such tables are incomplete; in checked studies, under half of the missing clones stem from an unresolved V gene, and the remainder is unexplained. Clone size and V and J calls were adopted from that table, with D and trimming inferred from the DNA. The sample has about 40,000 clones on record, 89% of them singletons. Roughly 0.25% of the sample is taken by the ten largest.

Results the study describes overall, beyond this receptor: Whether proliferating Tregs from siplizumab cultures actually had suppressive function was not functionally confirmed. About 80-96% of proliferating CD4+ or CD8+ clones could not be given a naive or memory phenotype. In reactions with siplizumab, an average of about 75% of mappable alloreactive CD4+ clones were Treg-derived, compared with 26.9% in control reactions. The cumulative frequency of alloreactive sequences traceable to unstimulated CD4+ memory T cells was significantly reduced by siplizumab. Sequences below about 10^-5 frequency were poorly captured, so only a minor fraction of alloreactive clones could be mapped to unstimulated subsets. Compared with memory T cells, unstimulated naive T cells appeared more diverse, and naive cells seemed to make a substantial contribution to the alloresponse.

There are 14 amino acids in the CDR3, from cysteine to phenylalanine inclusive. Left in the record is the CDR3 DNA by itself, 42 bases read in frame from the first base. Cut back by 3 bases and 4 bases, the V and J ends lie 12 bases apart. CDR1 and CDR2 (SGHVS, FQNEAQ) derive from the germline V gene. The chain is assembled from TRBV7-8 and TRBJ1-1; TRBD1 is a possible D gene, resting on 5 matching bases. Sequenced: naive CD4+ T cells sorted from blood. The cell subset or site label, read with the paper, signifies: unstimulated naive T cells. The clonotype comes from a human donor in good health. The DNA sequence is as follows: TGTGCCAGCAGCTTCAGCGGGGGGGGCACTGAAGCTTTCTTT. Its coded protein is CASSFSGGGTEAFF. Where the CDR3 stops, the reference TRBV7-8 and TRBJ1-1 genes take over; the full variable domain is GAGVSQSPRYKVAKRGQDVALRCDPISGHVSLFWYQQALGQGPEFLTYFQNEAQLDKSGLPSDRFFAERPEGSVSTLKIQRTQQEDSAVYLCASSFSGGGTEAFFGQGTRLTVV.